This T cell receptor (beta chain) is drawn from a study of CD8 T cells in Susac syndrome. Random hexamers primed reverse transcription of about 0.5 to 1 ug RNA. MiXCR, run by TCRdb on the immunoSEQ multiplex PCR reads, gives a single entry per CDR3 protein. The sample records roughly 120,000 distinct CDR3 sequences, approximately 93% being singletons. This CDR3 region has 13 residues. Trimming left V 2 bases short and J 7 bases short, with 9 bases between. Germline values: CDR1 DFQATT, CDR2 SNEGSKA (reference sequence). The chain couples TRBV20-1 to TRBJ1-6; D is perhaps TRBD1 (6 bases). Sequencing input: CD4+ T cells from PBMCs. This receptor was taken from a human donor with multiple sclerosis. This CDR3 is CSARSQGNSPLHF. The CDR3 nucleotides read TGCAGTGCTAGAAGCCAGGGGAATTCACCCCTCCACTTT.